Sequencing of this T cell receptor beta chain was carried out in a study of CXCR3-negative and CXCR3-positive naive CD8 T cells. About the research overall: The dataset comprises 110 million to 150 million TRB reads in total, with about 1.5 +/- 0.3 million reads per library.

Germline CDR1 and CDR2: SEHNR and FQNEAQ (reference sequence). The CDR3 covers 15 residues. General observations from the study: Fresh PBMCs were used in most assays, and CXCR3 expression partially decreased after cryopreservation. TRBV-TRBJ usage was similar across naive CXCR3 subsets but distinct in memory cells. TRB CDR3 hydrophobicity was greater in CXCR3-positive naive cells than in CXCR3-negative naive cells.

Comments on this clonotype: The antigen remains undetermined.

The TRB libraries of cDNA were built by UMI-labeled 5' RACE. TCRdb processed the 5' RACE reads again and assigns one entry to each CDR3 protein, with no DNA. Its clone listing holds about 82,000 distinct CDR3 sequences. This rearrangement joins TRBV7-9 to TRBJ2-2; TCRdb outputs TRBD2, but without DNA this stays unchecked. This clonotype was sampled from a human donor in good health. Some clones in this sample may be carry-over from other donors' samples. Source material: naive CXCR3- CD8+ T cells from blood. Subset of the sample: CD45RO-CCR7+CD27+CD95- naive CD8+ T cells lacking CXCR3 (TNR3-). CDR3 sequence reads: CASSAGTSNAGELFF.